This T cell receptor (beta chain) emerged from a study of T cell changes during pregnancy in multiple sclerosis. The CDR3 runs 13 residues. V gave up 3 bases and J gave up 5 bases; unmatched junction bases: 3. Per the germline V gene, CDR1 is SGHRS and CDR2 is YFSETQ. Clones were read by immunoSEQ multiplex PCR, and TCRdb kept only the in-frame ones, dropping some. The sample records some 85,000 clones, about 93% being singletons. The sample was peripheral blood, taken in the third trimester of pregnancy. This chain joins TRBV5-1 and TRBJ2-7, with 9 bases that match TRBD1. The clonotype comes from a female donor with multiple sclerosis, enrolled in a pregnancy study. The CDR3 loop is CASSWTGVDEQYF. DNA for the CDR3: TGCGCCAGCAGCTGGACAGGGGTCGACGAGCAGTACTTC. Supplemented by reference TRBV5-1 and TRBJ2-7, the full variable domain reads KAGVTQTPRYLIKTRGQQVTLSCSPISGHRSVSWYQQTPGQGLQFLFEYFSETQRNKGNFPGRFSGRQFSNSRSEMNVSTLELGDSALYLCASSWTGVDEQYFGPGTRLTVT.